The source of this TCR beta chain is a study of shared clonotypes between healthy human individuals. Naive CD8 isolation took CD45RO-negative cells positively selected for CCR7 and excluded terminally differentiated effector memory CD45RA+ cells. Here immunoSEQ multiplex PCR was the method, and the copy in TCRdb shows in-frame clones only, minus some. Here the sample spans 450,000 to 700,000 clones, nearly 97% being singletons. The CDR3 loop spans 14 amino acids. Per germline, CDR1 SNHLY and CDR2 FYNNEI. V was cut by 2 bases and J by 3 bases, with 11 bases left in between. The sequence was collected from a woman in her 30s in good health. Sequenced sample: naive CD8+ T cells sorted from blood. The chain combines TRBV2 with TRBJ2-7; the D is unclear. This CDR3 is CASSEFQNGYEQYF. The CDR3 coding sequence is TGTGCCAGCAGTGAATTTCAGAACGGCTACGAGCAGTACTTC.